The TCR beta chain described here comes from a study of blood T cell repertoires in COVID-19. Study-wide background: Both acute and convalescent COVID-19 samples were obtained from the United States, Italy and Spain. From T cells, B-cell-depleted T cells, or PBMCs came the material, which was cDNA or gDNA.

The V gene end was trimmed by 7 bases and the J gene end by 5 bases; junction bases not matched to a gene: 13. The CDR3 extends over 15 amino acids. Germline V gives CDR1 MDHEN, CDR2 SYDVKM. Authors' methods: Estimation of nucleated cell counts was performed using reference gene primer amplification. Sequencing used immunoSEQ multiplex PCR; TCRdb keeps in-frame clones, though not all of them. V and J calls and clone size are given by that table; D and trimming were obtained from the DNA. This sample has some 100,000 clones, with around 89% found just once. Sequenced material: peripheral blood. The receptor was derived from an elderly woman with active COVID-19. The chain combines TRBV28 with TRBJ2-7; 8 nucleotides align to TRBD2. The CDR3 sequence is CASIPGSGRADEQYF. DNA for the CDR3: TGTGCCAGCATTCCGGGGAGCGGGAGAGCGGACGAGCAGTACTTC.